This T cell receptor beta chain was captured by sequencing in a study of T cell changes during pregnancy in multiple sclerosis (dated by TCRdb to the late 2010s). Background for the entire study: The study examined how the T cell repertoire changed over the course of pregnancy in women with multiple sclerosis.

The library was generated by the immunoSEQ multiplex PCR assay. TCRdb carries this immuneACCESS record with in-frame sequences only. Its versions omit some clonotypes, under half of them owing to an unresolved V gene in the studies checked, with the rest unexplained. This sample lists about 51,000 clones; 85% to 95% were detected once. The top ten clonotypes cover around 0.6% of the sample. As to this clone: The antigen this receptor binds is unknown. No quality values exist for individual bases; no much larger clone is one base distant.

Sequenced material: CD4+ T cells from peripheral blood mononuclear cells, taken in the second trimester of pregnancy. The origin of this receptor is a female donor with multiple sclerosis, enrolled in a pregnancy study.

In nucleotides, the sequence is TGCGCCAGCAGCATTCGGGGGGGCCCAGAGAATGAGCAGTTCTTC. Its translation is CASSIRGGPENEQFF. This sequence uses TRBV5-1 and TRBJ2-1; the junction holds 8 bases that match TRBD2. Measured from the cysteine to the phenylalanine, the CDR3 is 15 residues long. The retained sequence is limited to the CDR3, 45 bases, with the frame set at the first base. Clipping removes 4 bases from V and 7 bases from J, with 10 as the unmatched junction base count. From the germline V gene, CDR1 is SGHRS and CDR2 is YFSETQ.